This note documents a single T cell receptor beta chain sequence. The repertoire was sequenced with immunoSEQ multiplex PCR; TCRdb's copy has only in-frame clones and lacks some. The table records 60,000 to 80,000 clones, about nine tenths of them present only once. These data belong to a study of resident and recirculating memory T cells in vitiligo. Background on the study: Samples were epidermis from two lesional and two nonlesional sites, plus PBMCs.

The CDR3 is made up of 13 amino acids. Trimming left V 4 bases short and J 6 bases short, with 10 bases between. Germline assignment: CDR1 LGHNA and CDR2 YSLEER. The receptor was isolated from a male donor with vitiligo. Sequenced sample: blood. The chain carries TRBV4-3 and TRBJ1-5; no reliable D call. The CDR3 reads CASSPGEGQPQHF. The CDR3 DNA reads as TGCGCCAGCAGCCCCGGGGAGGGTCAGCCCCAGCATTTT.